This note documents a single T cell receptor beta chain sequence. The antigen remains unidentified. In replicate PCRs of sorted subsets, roughly 200 ng DNA, roughly 27,000 T cell genomes, was used. How the authors handled the data: For the immunoSEQ data, sequences were junction-only without quality scores, so filtering differed. TCRdb keeps only in-frame clones here, not all; method: immunoSEQ multiplex PCR. V, J and clone size derive from that table, while D and trimming were established from the DNA sequence. In the table there are about 1.1 million clones, 70% to 80% of which are singletons. The source of the sample is a study of shared clonotypes between healthy human individuals. Study summary: Three CD4 naive, three CD4 memory, two CD8 naive and one CD8 memory plate were used per donor.

Notes on the study in general: Shared across a few donors were about 4.6% of the naive CD4 clonotypes.

Germline V gives CDR1 SEHNR, CDR2 FQNEAQ (reference sequence). This CDR3 region has 14 residues. Trimming cost V 1 base and J 4 bases, with 10 bases left between them. The sample comprised memory CD4+ T cells from PBMCs. Subset here: CD45RA-negative fraction. The chain employs TRBV7-9 and TRBJ1-1; unclear D gene. The receptor was isolated from a young man in good health. Some clones in this sample may be carry-over from other donors' samples. CDR3 sequence reads: CASSLGGIGTEAFF. The CDR3 DNA is TGTGCCAGCAGCTTAGGGGGTATTGGCACTGAAGCTTTCTTT.